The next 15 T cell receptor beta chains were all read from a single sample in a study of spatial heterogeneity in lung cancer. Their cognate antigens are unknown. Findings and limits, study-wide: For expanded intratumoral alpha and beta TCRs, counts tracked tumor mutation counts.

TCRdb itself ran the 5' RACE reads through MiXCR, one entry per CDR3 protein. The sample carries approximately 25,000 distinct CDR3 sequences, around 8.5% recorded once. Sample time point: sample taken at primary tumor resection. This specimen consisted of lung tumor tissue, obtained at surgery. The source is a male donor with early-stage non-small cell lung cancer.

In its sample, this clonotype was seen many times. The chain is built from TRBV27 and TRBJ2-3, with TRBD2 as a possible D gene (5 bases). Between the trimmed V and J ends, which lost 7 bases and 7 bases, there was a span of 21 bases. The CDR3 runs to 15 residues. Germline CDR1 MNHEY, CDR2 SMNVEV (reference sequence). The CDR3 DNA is TGTGCCAGCACCCCTTCGGGGTTTAGACGCTATACGCAGTATTTT. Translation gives CASTPSGFRRYTQYF.

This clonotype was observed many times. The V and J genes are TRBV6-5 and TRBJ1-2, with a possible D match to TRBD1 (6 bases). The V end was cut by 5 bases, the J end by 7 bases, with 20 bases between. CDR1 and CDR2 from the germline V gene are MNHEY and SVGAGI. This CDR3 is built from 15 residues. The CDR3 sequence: CASSRPGPLGGGYTF. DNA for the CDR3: TGTGCCAGCAGTCGCCCGGGACCCTTAGGGGGTGGCTACACCTTC.

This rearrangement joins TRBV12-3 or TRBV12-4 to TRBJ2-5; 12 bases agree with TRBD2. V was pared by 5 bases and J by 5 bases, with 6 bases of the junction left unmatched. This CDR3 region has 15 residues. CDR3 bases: TGTGCCAGCAGTCCCCTAGCGGGGGGGCAGGAGACCCAGTACTTC. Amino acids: CASSPLAGGQETQYF.

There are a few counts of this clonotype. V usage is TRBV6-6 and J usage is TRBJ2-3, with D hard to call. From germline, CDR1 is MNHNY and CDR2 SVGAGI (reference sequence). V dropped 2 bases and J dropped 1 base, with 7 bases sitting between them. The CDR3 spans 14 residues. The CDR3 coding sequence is TGTGCCAGCAGTTACCTCCCGGGCACAGATACGCAGTATTTT. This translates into CASSYLPGTDTQYF.

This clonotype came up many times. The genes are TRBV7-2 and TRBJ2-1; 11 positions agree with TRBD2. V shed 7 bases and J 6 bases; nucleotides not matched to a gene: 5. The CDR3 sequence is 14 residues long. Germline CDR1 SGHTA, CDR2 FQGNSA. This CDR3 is CASTVAGGGNEQFF. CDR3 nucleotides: TGTGCCAGCACCGTAGCGGGAGGGGGCAATGAGCAGTTCTTC.

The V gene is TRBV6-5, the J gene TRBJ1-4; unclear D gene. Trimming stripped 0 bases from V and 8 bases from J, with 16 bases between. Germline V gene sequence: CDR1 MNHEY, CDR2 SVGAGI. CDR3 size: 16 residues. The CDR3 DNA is TGTGCCAGCAGTTACTCCGTGGGAGGGCTGGGCGAAAAACTGTTTTTT. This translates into CASSYSVGGLGEKLFF.

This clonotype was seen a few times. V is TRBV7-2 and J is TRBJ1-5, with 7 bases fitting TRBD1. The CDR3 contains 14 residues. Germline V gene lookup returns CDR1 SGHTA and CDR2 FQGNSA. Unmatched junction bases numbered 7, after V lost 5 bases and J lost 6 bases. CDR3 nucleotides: TGTGCCAGCAGCGATACAGGGGCGCTTCAGCCCCAGCATTTT. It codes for CASSDTGALQPQHF.

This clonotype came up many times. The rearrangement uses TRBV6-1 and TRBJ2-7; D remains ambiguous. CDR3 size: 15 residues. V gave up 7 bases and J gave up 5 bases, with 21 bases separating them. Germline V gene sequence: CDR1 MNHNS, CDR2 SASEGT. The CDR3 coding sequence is TGTGCCAGCAACACACCTTCGGGTTCGGGCGACGAGCAGTACTTC. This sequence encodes CASNTPSGSGDEQYF.

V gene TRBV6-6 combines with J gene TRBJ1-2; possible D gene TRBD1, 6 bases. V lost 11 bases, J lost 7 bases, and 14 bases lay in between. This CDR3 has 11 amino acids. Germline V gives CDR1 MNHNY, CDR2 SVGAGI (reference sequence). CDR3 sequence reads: CAGQGISGYTF. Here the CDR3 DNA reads TGTGCCGGCCAGGGGATCTCTGGCTACACCTTC.

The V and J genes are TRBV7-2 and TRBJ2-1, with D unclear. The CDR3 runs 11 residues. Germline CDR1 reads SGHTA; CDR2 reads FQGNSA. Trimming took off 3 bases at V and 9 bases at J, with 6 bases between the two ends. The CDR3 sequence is CASSFAGEQFF. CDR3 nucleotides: TGTGCCAGCAGCTTTGCTGGTGAGCAGTTCTTC.

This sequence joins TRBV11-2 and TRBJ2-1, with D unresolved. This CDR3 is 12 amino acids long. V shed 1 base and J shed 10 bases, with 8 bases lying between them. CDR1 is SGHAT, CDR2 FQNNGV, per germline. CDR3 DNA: TGTGCCAGCAGCTTAGGCGGTCCGGAGCAGTTCTTC. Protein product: CASSLGGPEQFF.

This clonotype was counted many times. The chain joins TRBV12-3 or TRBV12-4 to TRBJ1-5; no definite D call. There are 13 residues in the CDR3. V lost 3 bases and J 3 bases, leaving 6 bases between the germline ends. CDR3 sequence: CASSFRLNQPQHF. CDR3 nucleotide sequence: TGTGCCAGCAGTTTCCGCCTCAATCAGCCCCAGCATTTT.

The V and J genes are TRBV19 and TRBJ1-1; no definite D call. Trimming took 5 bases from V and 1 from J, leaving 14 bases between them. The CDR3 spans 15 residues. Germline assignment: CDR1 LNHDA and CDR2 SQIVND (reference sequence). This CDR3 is CASSPRTTGNTEAFF. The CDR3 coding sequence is TGTGCCAGTAGTCCCAGAACGACGGGGAACACTGAAGCTTTCTTT.

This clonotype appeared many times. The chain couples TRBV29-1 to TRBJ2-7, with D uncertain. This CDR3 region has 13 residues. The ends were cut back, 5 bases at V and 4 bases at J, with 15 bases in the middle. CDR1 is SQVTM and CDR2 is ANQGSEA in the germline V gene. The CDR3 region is CSVRSSDFYEQYF. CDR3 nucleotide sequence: TGCAGCGTTCGCAGTTCCGACTTTTACGAGCAGTACTTC.

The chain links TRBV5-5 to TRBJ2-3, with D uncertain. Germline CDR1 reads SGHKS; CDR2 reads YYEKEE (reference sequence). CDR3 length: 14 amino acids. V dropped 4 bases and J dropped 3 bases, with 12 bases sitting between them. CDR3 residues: CASSHTAPTDTQYF. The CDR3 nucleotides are TGTGCCAGCAGCCATACCGCCCCAACAGATACGCAGTATTTT.